Below are 23 T cell receptor beta chains sequenced from a single sample in a study of control samples from healthy donors and cancer patients. Some clones are missing from TCRdb's copy, which holds only in-frame ones; the method was immunoSEQ multiplex PCR. The sample lists 76,000 or so clones; about nine tenths were seen once. Sequences were obtained from PBMCs. All receptors derive from a woman aged 45-65 years with colorectal cancer.

This clone was seen a single time. The J gene is TRBJ1-3, the V gene TRBV6-5, with unresolved D. CDR1 is MNHEY, CDR2 SVGAGI, per germline. CDR3 size: 15 residues. Trimming took off 7 bases at V and 0 bases at J, with 13 bases between the two ends. The CDR3 nucleotides are TGTGCCAGCACGCGCCTCCCGAGCTCTGGAAACACCATATATTTT. This sequence encodes CASTRLPSSGNTIYF.

The gene calls are TRBV6-1 and TRBJ2-2; D is perhaps TRBD2 (5 bases). From germline, CDR1 is MNHNS and CDR2 SASEGT. The CDR3 totals 15 residues. V gave up 6 bases and J gave up 5 bases, with 16 bases separating them. DNA of the CDR3: TGTGCCAGCAGCAACCCAGGAGGTCGAACCGGGGAGCTGTTTTTT. Translation gives CASSNPGGRTGELFF.

J is TRBJ1-1 and V is TRBV5-1, with a possible D match to TRBD1 (6 bases). V was clipped by 4 bases and J by 11 bases, with 24 bases between them. CDR1 is SGHRS and CDR2 is YFSETQ in the germline V gene. The CDR3 loop spans 15 amino acids. The CDR3 sequence: CASSLGGAAAFVAFF. CDR3 DNA sequence: TGCGCCAGCAGCCTGGGGGGGGCCGCGGCCTTTGTCGCTTTCTTT.

CDR3 sequence (DNA): TGTGCCAGCAGCCCACTCGCGGGGGGGGACCCGCAGTATTTT. As protein: CASSPLAGGDPQYF. The chain links TRBV7-3 to TRBJ2-3; 9 nucleotides match TRBD2. CDR1 is SGHTA, CDR2 FQGTGA, per germline. The V and J ends lost 5 bases and 10 bases, in that order; junction bases with no gene match: 10. The CDR3 covers 14 residues.

The chain combines TRBV15 with TRBJ2-7, with D unclear. Between the trimmed V and J ends, which lost 0 bases and 6 bases, there was a span of 15 bases. The CDR3 has 15 amino acids. Germline V gene data show CDR1 as LNHNV and CDR2 as YYDKDF (reference sequence). In DNA form, the CDR3 reads TGTGCCACCAGCAGAGACAGGACCCCGTTCGGCGAGCAGTACGTC. Residues: CATSRDRTPFGEQYV.

The rearrangement uses TRBV9 and TRBJ2-3; TRBD1 aligns across 9 bases. The V segment lost 3 bases and the J segment 4 bases; nucleotides outside the gene matches: 9. The V gene's germline CDR1 is SGDLS and CDR2 YYNGEE. CDR3 length: 16 amino acids. CDR3 in amino acids: CASSASGTGLADTQYF. For the CDR3, the DNA is TGTGCCAGCAGCGCCTCCGGGACAGGGCTCGCAGATACGCAGTATTTT.

This clone was detected a few times. The CDR3 region has the DNA TGTGCCACCAGGAATCAATACGTCCCCTACGAGCAGTACGTC. Translating it yields CATRNQYVPYEQYV. The genes are TRBV24-1 and TRBJ2-7, with no clear D. The germline V and J ends were trimmed by 7 bases and 2 bases, with 14 bases remaining between them. The V gene's germline CDR1 is KGHDR and CDR2 SFDVKD. This CDR3 spans 14 amino acids.

This chain connects TRBV2 to TRBJ2-1, with 9 bases lining up with TRBD1. Per germline, CDR1 SNHLY and CDR2 FYNNEI. Trimming took 2 bases from V and 4 from J; bases not matched to a gene: 6. CDR3 size: 16 residues. CDR3 protein: CASSEYVGTGYNEQFF. CDR3 sequence (DNA): TGTGCCAGCAGTGAATATGTCGGGACAGGGTACAATGAGCAGTTCTTC.

The genes are TRBV6-2 or TRBV6-3 and TRBJ2-7; 7 bases line up with TRBD1. Germline V CDR1 and CDR2: MNHEY, SVGEGT. Unmatched junction bases numbered 11, after V lost 6 bases and J lost 6 bases. There are 14 residues in the CDR3. CDR3 nucleotide sequence: TGTGCCAGCAGCATCACAGGGGCGGTTCTCGAGCAGTACGTC. Translated, it gives CASSITGAVLEQYV.

This chain connects TRBV15 to TRBJ2-5, with D possibly TRBD1 on 5 matching bases. The CDR3 runs 14 residues. V was trimmed by 1 base and J by 1 base, leaving 7 bases between them. Germline values: CDR1 LNHNV, CDR2 YYDKDF (reference sequence). The CDR3 nucleotides are TGTGCCACCAGCAGAGGGGGCAGCCAAGAGACCCAGTACTTC. This sequence encodes CATSRGGSQETQYF.

This rearrangement joins TRBV7-9 to TRBJ2-4; no definite D call. CDR1 SEHNR and CDR2 FQNEAQ come from the germline V gene (reference sequence). The CDR3 totals 16 residues. V dropped 5 bases and J dropped 0 bases, with 14 bases sitting between them. Here the CDR3 reads CASSPTGVLAKNIQYF. CDR3 sequence (DNA): TGTGCCAGCAGCCCTACGGGCGTGCTAGCCAAAAACATTCAGTACTTC.

This chain joins TRBV7-9 and TRBJ1-2; 7 bases line up with TRBD1. Germline assignment: CDR1 SEHNR and CDR2 FQNEAQ (reference sequence). This CDR3 spans 13 amino acids. J was trimmed by 2 bases and V by 7 bases; bases with no gene match: 4. The CDR3: CASTETGNYGYTF. The CDR3 region has the DNA TGTGCCAGCACCGAGACAGGGAACTATGGCTACACCTTC.

The chain carries TRBV30 and TRBJ1-4, with TRBD1 matching 10 bases. Per the germline V gene, CDR1 is GTSNPN and CDR2 is SVGIG (reference sequence). This CDR3 has 18 amino acids. The ends lost 4 bases at V and 4 bases at J; junction bases unmatched: 15. The CDR3 sequence is CAWTRGTGDLWGNEKLFF. CDR3 coding DNA: TGTGCCTGGACCCGGGGGACAGGGGATCTTTGGGGTAATGAAAAACTGTTTTTT.

This clone was detected a few times. The chain combines TRBV2 with TRBJ2-5, with 8 bases fitting TRBD2. V shed 8 bases and J 2 bases; nucleotides not matched to a gene: 10. There are 15 residues in the CDR3. The germline V gene has CDR1 SNHLY and CDR2 FYNNEI. The CDR3 loop is CASGRLGTRQETQYF. CDR3 sequence (DNA): TGTGCCAGCGGCAGGCTTGGGACTAGGCAAGAGACCCAGTACTTC. The entire variable domain, with the rest obtained from reference TRBV2 and TRBJ2-5, is as follows: EPEVTQTPSHQVTQMGQEVILRCVPISNHLYFYWYRQILGQKVEFLVSFYNNEISEKSEIFDDQFSVERPDGSNFTLKIRSTKLEDSAMYFCASGRLGTRQETQYFGPGTRLLVL.

The chain couples TRBV20-1 to TRBJ2-2; D gene unclear. With 1 base removed from V and 10 bases from J, the gap between germline ends came to 7 bases. Germline V CDR1 and CDR2: DFQATT, SNEGSKA (reference sequence). This CDR3 is built from 11 residues. The CDR3 DNA reads TGCAGTGCTAGAGGCCCCCTGGAGCTGTTTTTT. It translates to CSARGPLELFF.

This chain links TRBV4-3 with TRBJ2-3; no definite D call. V was cut by 4 bases and J by 6 bases, with 8 bases left in between. Germline V CDR1 and CDR2: LGHNA, YSLEER. The CDR3 consists of 12 residues. The DNA of the CDR3 is TGCGCCAGCAGCCGCGCGTCGGATACGCAGTATTTT. It yields the protein CASSRASDTQYF.

This clone has just a few counts. V gene TRBV12-5 combines with J gene TRBJ1-1; D not certain. This CDR3 region has 13 residues. The germline V gene has CDR1 LGHNT and CDR2 FRNRAP. The V end was cut by 5 bases, the J end by 3 bases, with 10 bases between. Here the CDR3 DNA reads TGTGCTAGTGGTGAGGGAGTTCACACTGAAGCTTTCTTT. It codes for CASGEGVHTEAFF.

The chain carries TRBV5-6 and TRBJ1-4, with D maybe TRBD1 (6 bases). V dropped 3 bases and J dropped 8 bases, with 14 bases sitting between them. The germline V gene has CDR1 SGHDT and CDR2 YYEEEE. The CDR3 consists of 14 residues. The DNA for the CDR3 is TGTGCCAGCAGCTCCCAGGGGAGAGGGGAAAAACTGTTTTTT. Encoded protein: CASSSQGRGEKLFF.

This chain uses TRBV19 with TRBJ1-1; TRBD1 matches at 10 bases. Germline CDR1 LNHDA, CDR2 SQIVND (reference sequence). CDR3 length: 15 amino acids. The V and J ends lost 5 bases and 4 bases, in that order; junction bases with no gene match: 7. The CDR3 bases are TGTGCCAGTAGTCCTAGGACAGGGGGAGGCACTGAAGCTTTCTTT. Translation: CASSPRTGGGTEAFF.

J is TRBJ1-3 and V is TRBV3-1 (or the pseudogene TRBV3-2); D is undetermined. This CDR3 contains 14 residues. Trimming cost V 0 bases and J 0 bases, with 3 bases left between them. Germline CDR1 and CDR2: LGHDT and YNNKEL (reference sequence). The CDR3 nucleotides are TGTGCCAGCAGCCAAGATATCTCTGGAAACACCATATATTTT. Its translation: CASSQDISGNTIYF.

The J gene is TRBJ2-3, the V gene TRBV5-1; the match to TRBD1 covers 11 bases. CDR1 is SGHRS, CDR2 YFSETQ, per germline. After removal of 0 bases from V and 5 bases from J, the junction contained 2 bases not matched to a gene. The CDR3 sequence is 15 residues long. The CDR3 is CASSLGTGGGDTQYF. The DNA for the CDR3 is TGCGCCAGCAGCTTGGGGACAGGGGGCGGAGATACGCAGTATTTT.

This chain joins TRBV7-9 and TRBJ1-5, with a possible D match to TRBD1 (5 bases). Trimming removed 5 bases from V and 2 bases from J, with 13 bases in between. This CDR3 has 15 residues. Germline-derived CDR1 and CDR2 are SEHNR and FQNEAQ (reference sequence). For the CDR3, the DNA is TGTGCCAGCAGCCCGGCGGGGGGAGGCAATCAGCCCCAGCATTTT. Its translation: CASSPAGGGNQPQHF.

This clone was observed once. The chain links TRBV6-1 to TRBJ2-7, with 7 bases that match TRBD2. The CDR3 sequence is 17 residues long. Germline lookup yields CDR1 MNHNS and CDR2 SASEGT. V was pared by 1 base and J by 1 base, with 10 bases of the junction left unmatched. CDR3: CASSEGGNRRGSYEQYV. CDR3 coding DNA: TGTGCCAGCAGTGAAGGTGGGAATCGGCGGGGGTCCTACGAGCAGTACGTC.